This T cell receptor (beta chain) was sequenced in a study of blood T cell repertoires in COVID-19. The overall study: The United States, Italy and Spain provided the acute and convalescent COVID-19 samples. The analysed material was cDNA or gDNA that came from T cells, B-cell-depleted T cells, or PBMCs.

CDR3 length: 13 amino acids. The germline V gene encodes CDR1 SGHVS and CDR2 FNYEAQ. Trimming cost V 1 base and J 5 bases, with 6 bases left between them. This clone was recorded once. Original analysis: Nucleated cell number was recorded as an estimate derived from reference gene primer amplification. Using immunoSEQ multiplex PCR, the repertoire was profiled, and TCRdb retains in-frame clones only, with some absent. From that table come the V and J calls and clone size; the DNA was used to work out D and trimming. The sample contains 87,000 or so clones, just over 85% of which appear only once. Source material: peripheral blood. The chain carries TRBV7-6 and TRBJ1-5, with D possibly TRBD1 on 5 matching bases. This receptor was identified in a woman aged 80 or older in a cohort sampled during active or convalescent COVID-19. This CDR3 is CASSLGGDQPQHF. CDR3 bases: TGTGCCAGCAGCTTAGGGGGGGATCAGCCCCAGCATTTT.